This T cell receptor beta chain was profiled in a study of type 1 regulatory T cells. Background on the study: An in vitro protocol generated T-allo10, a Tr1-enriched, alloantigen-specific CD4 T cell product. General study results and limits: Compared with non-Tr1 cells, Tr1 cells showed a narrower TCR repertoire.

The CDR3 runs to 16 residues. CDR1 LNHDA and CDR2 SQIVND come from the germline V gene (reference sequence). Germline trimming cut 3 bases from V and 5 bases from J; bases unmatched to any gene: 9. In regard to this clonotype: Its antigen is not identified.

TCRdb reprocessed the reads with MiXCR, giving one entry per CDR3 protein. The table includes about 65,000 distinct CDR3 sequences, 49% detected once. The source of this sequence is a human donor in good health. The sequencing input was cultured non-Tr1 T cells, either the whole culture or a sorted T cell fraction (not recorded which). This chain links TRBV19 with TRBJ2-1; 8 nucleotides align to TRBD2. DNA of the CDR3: TGTGCCAGTAGTATCCCCCTGGGCGGGGGGAACAATGAGCAGTTCTTC. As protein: CASSIPLGGGNNEQFF.